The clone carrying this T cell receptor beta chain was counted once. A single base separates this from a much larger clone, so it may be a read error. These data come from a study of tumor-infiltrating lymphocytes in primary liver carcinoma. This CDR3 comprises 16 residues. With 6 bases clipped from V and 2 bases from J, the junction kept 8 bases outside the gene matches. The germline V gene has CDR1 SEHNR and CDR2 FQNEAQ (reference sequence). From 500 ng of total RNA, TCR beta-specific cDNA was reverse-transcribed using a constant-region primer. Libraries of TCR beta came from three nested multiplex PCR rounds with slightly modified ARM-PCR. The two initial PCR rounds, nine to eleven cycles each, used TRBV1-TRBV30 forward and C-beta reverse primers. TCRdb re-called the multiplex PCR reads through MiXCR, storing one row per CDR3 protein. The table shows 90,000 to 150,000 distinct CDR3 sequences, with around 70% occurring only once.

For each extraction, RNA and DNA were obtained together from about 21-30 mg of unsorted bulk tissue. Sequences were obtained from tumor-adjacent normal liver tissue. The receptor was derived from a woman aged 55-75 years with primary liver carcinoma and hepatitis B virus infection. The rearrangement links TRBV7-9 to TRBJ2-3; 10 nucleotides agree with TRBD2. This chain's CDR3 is CASRDGLADFTDTQYF. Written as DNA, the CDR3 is TGTGCCAGCAGGGACGGACTAGCGGACTTCACAGATACGCAGTATTTT.